This T cell receptor beta chain stems from a study of CD8 T cells in ankylosing spondylitis. This CDR3 is built from 19 residues. Germline assignment: CDR1 SGHNT and CDR2 YYREEE (reference sequence). V was cut by 0 bases and J by 0 bases, with 18 bases left in between. TCRdb reprocessed the 5' RACE reads via MiXCR and lists one record per CDR3 protein. The sample has hundreds of thousands of distinct CDR3 sequences; around 18% are singletons. This clonotype has only a few counts. Sequenced sample: blood, either unsorted or a sorted T cell fraction (not recorded which). The sequence was obtained from a male donor with ankylosing spondylitis or in good health (not recorded which). This chain links TRBV5-4 with TRBJ2-2; D ambiguous. Here the CDR3 DNA reads TGTGCCAGCAGCTTGGAGAGCCCTCGATACACAGCGAACACCGGGGAGCTGTTTTTT. Translating gives CASSLESPRYTANTGELFF. Full variable domain (remainder filled in from reference TRBV5-4 and TRBJ2-2): ETGVTQSPTHLIKTRGQQVTLRCSSQSGHNTVSWYQQALGQGPQFIFQYYREEENGRGNFPPRFSGLQFPNYSSELNVNALELDDSALYLCASSLESPRYTANTGELFFGEGSRLTVL.